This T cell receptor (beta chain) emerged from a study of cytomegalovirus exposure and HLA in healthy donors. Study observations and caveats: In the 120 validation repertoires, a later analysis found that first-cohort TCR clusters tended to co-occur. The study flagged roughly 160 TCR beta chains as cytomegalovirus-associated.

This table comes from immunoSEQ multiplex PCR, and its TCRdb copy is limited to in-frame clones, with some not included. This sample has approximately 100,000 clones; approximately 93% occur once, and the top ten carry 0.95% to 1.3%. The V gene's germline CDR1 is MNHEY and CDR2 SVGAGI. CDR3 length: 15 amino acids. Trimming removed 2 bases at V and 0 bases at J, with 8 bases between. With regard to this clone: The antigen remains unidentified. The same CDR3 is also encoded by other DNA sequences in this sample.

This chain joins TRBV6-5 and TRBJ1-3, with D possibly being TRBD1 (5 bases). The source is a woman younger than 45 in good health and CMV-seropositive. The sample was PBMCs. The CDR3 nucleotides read TGTGCCAGCAGTTACAGGGGAAGCTCTGGAAACACCATATATTTT. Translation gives CASSYRGSSGNTIYF.